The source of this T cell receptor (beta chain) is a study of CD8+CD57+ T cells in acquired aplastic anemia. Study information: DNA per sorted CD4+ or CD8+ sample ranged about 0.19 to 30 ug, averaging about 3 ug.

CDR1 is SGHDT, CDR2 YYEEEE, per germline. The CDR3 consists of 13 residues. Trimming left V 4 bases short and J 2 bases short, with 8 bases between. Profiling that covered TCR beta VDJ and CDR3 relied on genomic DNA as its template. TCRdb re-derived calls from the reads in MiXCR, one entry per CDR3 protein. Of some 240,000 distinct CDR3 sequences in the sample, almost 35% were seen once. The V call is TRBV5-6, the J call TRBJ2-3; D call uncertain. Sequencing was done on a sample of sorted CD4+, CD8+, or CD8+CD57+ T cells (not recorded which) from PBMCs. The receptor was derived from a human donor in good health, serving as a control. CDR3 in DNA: TGTGCCAGCAGCGGAAGTTACACAGATACGCAGTATTTT. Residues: CASSGSYTDTQYF.